The sequence of this T cell receptor beta chain was determined in a study of graft-versus-host responses after intestinal transplantation. Profiling relied on immunoSEQ multiplex PCR, and the TCRdb table lists in-frame clones only, not all of them. The data contain approximately 92,000 clones, 85% to 95% of them singletons. In germline, CDR1 is LNHDA, CDR2 SQIVND (reference sequence). V dropped 5 bases and J dropped 4 bases, with 12 bases sitting between them. This CDR3 is built from 15 residues. On this clone itself: The antigen is undetermined.

The sample here was unstimulated CD8+ T cells sorted from spleen or lymph node cells, taken before intestinal transplant. V is TRBV19 and J is TRBJ1-6, with D unresolved. This sequence originates from a human donor who received an intestinal transplant. The CDR3 region is CASSWSSRYNSPLHF. For the CDR3, the DNA is TGTGCCAGTAGTTGGTCCAGCAGATATAATTCACCCCTCCACTTT.